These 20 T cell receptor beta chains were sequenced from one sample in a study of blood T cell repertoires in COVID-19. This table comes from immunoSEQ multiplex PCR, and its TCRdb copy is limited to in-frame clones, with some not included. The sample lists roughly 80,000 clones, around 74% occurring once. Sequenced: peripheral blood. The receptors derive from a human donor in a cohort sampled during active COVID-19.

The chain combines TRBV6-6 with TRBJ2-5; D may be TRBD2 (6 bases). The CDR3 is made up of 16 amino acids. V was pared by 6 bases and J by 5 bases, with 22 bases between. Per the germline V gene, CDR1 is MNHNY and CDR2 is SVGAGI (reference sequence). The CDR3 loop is CASRVGLQRVMETQYF. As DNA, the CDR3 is TGTGCCAGCAGAGTCGGGCTTCAGCGGGTAATGGAGACCCAGTACTTC.

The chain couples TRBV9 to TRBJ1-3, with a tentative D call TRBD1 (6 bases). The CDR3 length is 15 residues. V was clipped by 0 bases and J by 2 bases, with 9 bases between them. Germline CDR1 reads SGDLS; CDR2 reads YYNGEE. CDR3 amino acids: CASSVAGTTGNTIYF. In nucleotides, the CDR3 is TGTGCCAGCAGCGTAGCTGGGACAACTGGAAACACCATATATTTT.

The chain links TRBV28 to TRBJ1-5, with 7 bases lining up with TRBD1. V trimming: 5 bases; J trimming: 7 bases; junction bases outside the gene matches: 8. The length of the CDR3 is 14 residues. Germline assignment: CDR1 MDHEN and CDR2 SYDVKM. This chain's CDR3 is CASSIRQGRQPQHF. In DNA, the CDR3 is TGTGCCAGCAGTATCAGACAGGGTAGGCAGCCCCAGCATTTT.

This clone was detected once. This chain's CDR3 is CATSRDWQGREQYF. The CDR3 bases are TGTGCCACCAGCAGAGATTGGCAGGGGCGCGAGCAGTACTTC. The rearrangement uses TRBV15 and TRBJ2-7; D perhaps matches TRBD1 (6 bases). This CDR3 is built from 14 residues. The V gene lost 0 bases and the J gene lost 6 bases, with 12 bases spanning the gap. Germline-derived CDR1 and CDR2 are LNHNV and YYDKDF (reference sequence).

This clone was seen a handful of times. As DNA, the CDR3 is TGCGCCAGCAGTGATCAGGGCACCGGGGAGCTGTTTTTT. Protein sequence: CASSDQGTGELFF. This chain links TRBV10-1 with TRBJ2-2; the D gene is possibly TRBD1 (5 bases). The germline CDR1 and CDR2 sequences are WNHNN and SYGVQD (reference sequence). The CDR3 contains 13 residues. Trimming left V 3 bases short and J 4 bases short, with 6 bases between.

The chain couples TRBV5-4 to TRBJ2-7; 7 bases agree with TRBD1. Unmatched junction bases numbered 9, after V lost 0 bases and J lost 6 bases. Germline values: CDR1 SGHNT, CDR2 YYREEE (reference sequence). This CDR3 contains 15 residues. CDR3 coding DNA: TGTGCCAGCAGCTTGGGACAGGGTGGCTTTTCCGAGCAGTACTTC. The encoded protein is CASSLGQGGFSEQYF.

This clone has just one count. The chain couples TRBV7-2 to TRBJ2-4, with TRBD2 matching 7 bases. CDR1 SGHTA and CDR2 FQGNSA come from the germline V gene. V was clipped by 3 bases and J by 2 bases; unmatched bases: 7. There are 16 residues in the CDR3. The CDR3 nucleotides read TGTGCCAGCAGCTTCGCCGGGGGAGGGACCAAAAACATTCAGTACTTC. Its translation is CASSFAGGGTKNIQYF.

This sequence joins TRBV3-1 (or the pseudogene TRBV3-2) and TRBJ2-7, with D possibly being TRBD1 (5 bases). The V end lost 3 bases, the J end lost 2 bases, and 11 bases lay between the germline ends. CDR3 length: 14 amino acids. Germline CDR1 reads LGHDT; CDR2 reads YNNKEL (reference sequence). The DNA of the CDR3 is TGTGCCAGCAGCCATAAAACAGGAACCTACGAGCAGTACTTC. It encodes CASSHKTGTYEQYF.

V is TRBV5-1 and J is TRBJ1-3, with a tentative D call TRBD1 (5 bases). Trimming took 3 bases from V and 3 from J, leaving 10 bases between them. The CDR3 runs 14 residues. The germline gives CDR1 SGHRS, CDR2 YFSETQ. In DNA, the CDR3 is TGCGCCAGCAGCTCGCAGGGAAGTGGAAACACCATATATTTT. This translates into CASSSQGSGNTIYF.

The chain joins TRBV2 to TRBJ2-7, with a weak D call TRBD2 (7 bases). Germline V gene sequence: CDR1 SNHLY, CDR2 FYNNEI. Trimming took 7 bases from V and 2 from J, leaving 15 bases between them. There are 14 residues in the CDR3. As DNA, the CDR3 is TGTGCCAGCATGGGGGGGGCAGGGGCCTACGAGCAGTACTTC. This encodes CASMGGAGAYEQYF. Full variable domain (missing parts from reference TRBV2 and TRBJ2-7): EPEVTQTPSHQVTQMGQEVILRCVPISNHLYFYWYRQILGQKVEFLVSFYNNEISEKSEIFDDQFSVERPDGSNFTLKIRSTKLEDSAMYFCASMGGAGAYEQYFGPGTRLTVT.

This CDR3 reads CSASQGQGNEQYF. DNA of the CDR3: TGCAGTGCTAGTCAGGGTCAGGGGAACGAGCAGTACTTC. The chain links TRBV20-1 to TRBJ2-7; perhaps TRBD1 as D (6 bases). The V gene's germline CDR1 is DFQATT and CDR2 SNEGSKA (reference sequence). V dropped 3 bases and J dropped 5 bases, with 14 bases sitting between them. The CDR3 is 13 residues long.

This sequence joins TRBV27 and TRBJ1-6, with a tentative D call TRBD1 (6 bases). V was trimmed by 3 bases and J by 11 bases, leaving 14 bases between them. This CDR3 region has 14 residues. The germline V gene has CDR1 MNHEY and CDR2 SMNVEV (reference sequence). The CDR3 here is CASSFGRGPAPLHF. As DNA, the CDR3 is TGTGCCAGCAGTTTCGGCAGGGGCCCGGCACCCCTCCACTTT.

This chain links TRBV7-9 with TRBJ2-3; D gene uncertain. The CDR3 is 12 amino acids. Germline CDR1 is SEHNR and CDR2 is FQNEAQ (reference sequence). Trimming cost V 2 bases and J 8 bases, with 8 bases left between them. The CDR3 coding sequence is TGTGCCAGCAGCTTACCGGGTGTTACGCAGTATTTT. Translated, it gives CASSLPGVTQYF.

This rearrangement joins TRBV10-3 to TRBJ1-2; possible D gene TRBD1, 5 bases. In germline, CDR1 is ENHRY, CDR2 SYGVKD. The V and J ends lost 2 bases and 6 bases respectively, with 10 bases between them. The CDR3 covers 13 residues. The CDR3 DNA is TGTGCCATCAGTGAGACAGGAATGAATGGCTACACCTTC. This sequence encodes CAISETGMNGYTF.

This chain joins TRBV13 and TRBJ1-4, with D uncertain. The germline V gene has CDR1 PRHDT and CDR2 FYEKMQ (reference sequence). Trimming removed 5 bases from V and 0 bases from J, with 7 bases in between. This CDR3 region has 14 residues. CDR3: CASSHRATNEKLFF. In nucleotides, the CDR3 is TGTGCCAGCAGCCACAGAGCAACTAATGAAAAACTGTTTTTT.

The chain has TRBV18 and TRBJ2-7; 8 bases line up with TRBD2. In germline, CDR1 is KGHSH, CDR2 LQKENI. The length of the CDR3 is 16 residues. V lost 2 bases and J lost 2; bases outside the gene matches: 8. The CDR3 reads CASSPTGGYRTYEQYF. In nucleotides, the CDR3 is TGTGCCAGCTCACCAACGGGGGGGTACAGAACCTACGAGCAGTACTTC.

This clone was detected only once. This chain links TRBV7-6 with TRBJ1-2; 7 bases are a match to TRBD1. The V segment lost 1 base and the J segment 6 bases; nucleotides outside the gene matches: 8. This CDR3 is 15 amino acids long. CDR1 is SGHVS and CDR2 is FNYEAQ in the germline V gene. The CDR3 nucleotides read TGTGCCAGCAGCTTAGGGAAGGGGGCCTCTGATGGCTACACCTTC. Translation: CASSLGKGASDGYTF.

The CDR3 here is CASSPTNLQETQYF. CDR3 nucleotide sequence: TGTGCCAGCAGCCCGACTAATCTCCAAGAGACCCAGTACTTC. The chain employs TRBV6-5 and TRBJ2-5, with a weak D call TRBD2 (5 bases). Germline values: CDR1 MNHEY, CDR2 SVGAGI. The CDR3 spans 14 residues. Trimming pared 6 bases from V and 1 base from J, leaving 12 bases between.

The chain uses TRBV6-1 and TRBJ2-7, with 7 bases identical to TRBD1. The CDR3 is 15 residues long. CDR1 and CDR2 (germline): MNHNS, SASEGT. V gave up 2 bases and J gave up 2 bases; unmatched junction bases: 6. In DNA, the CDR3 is TGTGCCAGCAGTGAAAGCACAGGGGATCCCTACGAGCAGTACTTC. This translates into CASSESTGDPYEQYF.

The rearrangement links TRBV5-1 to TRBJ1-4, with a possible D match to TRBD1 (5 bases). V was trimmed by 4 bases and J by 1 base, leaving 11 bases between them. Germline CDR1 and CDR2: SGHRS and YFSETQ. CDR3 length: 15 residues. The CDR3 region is CASSAGTVTNEKLFF. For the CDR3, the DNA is TGCGCCAGCAGCGCGGGGACGGTAACTAATGAAAAACTGTTTTTT. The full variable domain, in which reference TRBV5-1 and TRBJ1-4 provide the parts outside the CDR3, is KAGVTQTPRYLIKTRGQQVTLSCSPISGHRSVSWYQQTPGQGLQFLFEYFSETQRNKGNFPGRFSGRQFSNSRSEMNVSTLELGDSALYLCASSAGTVTNEKLFFGSGTQLSVL.